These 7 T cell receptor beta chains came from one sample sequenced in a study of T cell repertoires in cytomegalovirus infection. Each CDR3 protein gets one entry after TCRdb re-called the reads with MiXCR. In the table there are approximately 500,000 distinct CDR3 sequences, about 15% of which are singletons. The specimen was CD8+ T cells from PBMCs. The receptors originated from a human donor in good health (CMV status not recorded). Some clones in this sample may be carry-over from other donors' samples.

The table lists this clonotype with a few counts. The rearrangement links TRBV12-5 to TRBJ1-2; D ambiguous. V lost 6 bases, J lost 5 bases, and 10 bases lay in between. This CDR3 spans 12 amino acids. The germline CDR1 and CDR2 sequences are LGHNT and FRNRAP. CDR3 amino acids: CASGPWAYGYTF. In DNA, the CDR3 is TGTGCTAGTGGCCCTTGGGCGTATGGCTACACCTTC.

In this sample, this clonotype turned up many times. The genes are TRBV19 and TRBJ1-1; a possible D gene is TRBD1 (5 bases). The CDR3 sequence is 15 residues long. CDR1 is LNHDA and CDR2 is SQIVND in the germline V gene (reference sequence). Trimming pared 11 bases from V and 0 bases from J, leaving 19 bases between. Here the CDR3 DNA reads TGTGCCGTGACAGATACCCGTACTATGAACACTGAAGCTTTCTTT. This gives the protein CAVTDTRTMNTEAFF.

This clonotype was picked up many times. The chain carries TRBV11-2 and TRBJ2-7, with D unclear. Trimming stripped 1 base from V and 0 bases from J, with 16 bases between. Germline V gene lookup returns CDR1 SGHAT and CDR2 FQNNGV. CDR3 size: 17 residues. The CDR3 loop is CASSLGTLGQSSYEQYF. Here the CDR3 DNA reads TGTGCCAGCAGCTTAGGGACCTTAGGGCAGAGCTCCTACGAGCAGTACTTC. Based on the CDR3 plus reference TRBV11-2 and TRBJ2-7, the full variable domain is EAGVAQSPRYKIIEKRQSVAFWCNPISGHATLYWYQQILGQGPKLLIQFQNNGVVDDSQLPKDRFSAERLKGVDSTLKIQPAKLEDSAVYLCASSLGTLGQSSYEQYFGPGTRLTVT.

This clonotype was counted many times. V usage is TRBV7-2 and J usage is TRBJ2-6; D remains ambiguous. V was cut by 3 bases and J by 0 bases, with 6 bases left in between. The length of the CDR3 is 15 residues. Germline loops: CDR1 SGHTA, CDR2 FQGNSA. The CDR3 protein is CASSFLHSGANVLTF. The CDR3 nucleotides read TGTGCCAGCAGCTTTTTGCACTCTGGGGCCAACGTCCTGACTTTC.

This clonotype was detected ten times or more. CDR3 in amino acids: CASSLGGGGRQPQHF. The CDR3 DNA reads TGTGCCAGCAGCTTAGGGGGCGGTGGACGTCAGCCCCAGCATTTT. V is TRBV7-8 and J is TRBJ1-5; D might be TRBD1 (5 bases). The CDR3 has 15 amino acids. V shed 1 base and J shed 6 bases, with 13 bases lying between them. Germline loops: CDR1 SGHVS, CDR2 FQNEAQ.

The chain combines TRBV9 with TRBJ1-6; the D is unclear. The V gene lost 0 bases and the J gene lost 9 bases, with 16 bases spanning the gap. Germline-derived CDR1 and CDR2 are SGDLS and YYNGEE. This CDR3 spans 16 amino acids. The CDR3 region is CASSVGPGPGGSPLHF. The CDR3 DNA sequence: TGTGCCAGCAGCGTAGGCCCTGGACCCGGAGGTTCACCCCTCCACTTT.

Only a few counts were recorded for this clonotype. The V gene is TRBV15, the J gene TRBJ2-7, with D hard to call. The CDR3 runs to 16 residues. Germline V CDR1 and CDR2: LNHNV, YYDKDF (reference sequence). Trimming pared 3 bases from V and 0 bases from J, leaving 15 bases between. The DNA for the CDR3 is TGTGCCACCAGCAGTCCCGAGACGGAGAGCTCCTACGAGCAGTACTTC. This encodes CATSSPETESSYEQYF.